Sequencing of this T cell receptor beta chain was carried out in a study of blood T cell repertoires in COVID-19. Ages ranged from roughly 18 to 95 years, with residence in around 24 US areas. Method: immunoSEQ multiplex PCR; TCRdb's copy keeps in-frame clones and lacks some. The sample lists around 170,000 clones, approximately 80% occurring once. The CDR3 loop spans 16 amino acids. Germline CDR1 reads MGHRA; CDR2 reads YSYEKL. Trimming took 1 base from V and 4 from J; bases not matched to a gene: 5. Material for sequencing was PBMCs or T cells enriched from blood (not recorded which). V usage is TRBV4-1 and J usage is TRBJ2-7; TRBD2 agrees at 12 bases. The source is a man aged 55 to 70 who had been exposed to COVID-19. CDR3 sequence reads: CASSQVSTSGSYEQYF. The CDR3 bases are TGCGCCAGCAGCCAAGTATCGACTAGCGGGAGTTACGAGCAGTACTTC.